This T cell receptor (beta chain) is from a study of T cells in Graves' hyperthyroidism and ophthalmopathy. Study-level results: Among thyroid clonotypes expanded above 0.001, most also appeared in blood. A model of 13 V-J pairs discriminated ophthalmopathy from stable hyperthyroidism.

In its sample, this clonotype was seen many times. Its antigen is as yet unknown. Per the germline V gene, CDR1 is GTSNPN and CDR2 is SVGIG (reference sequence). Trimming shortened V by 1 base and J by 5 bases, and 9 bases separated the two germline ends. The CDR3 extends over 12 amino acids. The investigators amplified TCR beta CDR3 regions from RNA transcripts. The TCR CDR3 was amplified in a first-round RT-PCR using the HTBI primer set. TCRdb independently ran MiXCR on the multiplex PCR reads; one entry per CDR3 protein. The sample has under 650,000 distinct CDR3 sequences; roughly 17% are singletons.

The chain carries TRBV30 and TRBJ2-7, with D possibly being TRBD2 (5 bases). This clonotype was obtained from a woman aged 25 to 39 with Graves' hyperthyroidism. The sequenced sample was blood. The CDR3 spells CAWSAGWNEQYF. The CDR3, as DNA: TGTGCCTGGAGTGCGGGGTGGAACGAGCAGTACTTC.